This record looks at one TCR beta chain sequence and its context. Its antigen is unknown. Method: immunoSEQ multiplex PCR; TCRdb's copy keeps in-frame clones and lacks some. The sample has some 340,000 clones; around 85% are singletons. The data belong to a study of Ad26.COV2.S vaccination and SARS-CoV-2 variants. In the study overall: Ad26.COV2.S shots went into the muscle once or twice, 56 days apart.

Notes on the study in general: Following vaccination, spike-specific CD8+ and CD4+ T cell responses reportedly exhibited substantial breadth.

Treatment described: about 20 received Ad26.COV2.S at low or high dose, single or two shots; several received placebo; per-sample allocation not given. Following the first vaccine or placebo injection, samples were taken on day 63. Trimming pared 8 bases from V and 1 base from J, leaving 17 bases between. The germline V gene encodes CDR1 SNHLY and CDR2 FYNNEI. The CDR3 is made up of 15 amino acids. The receptor's source is a person aged 18 to 59 who received the Ad26.COV2.S COVID-19 vaccine or a placebo. The sample here was peripheral blood, taken in a trial of Ad26.COV2.S vaccine versus placebo. This chain uses TRBV2 with TRBJ1-1; D call uncertain. In DNA, the CDR3 is TGTGCCAGCTACGTGACCCGGACGGCGAACACTGAAGCTTTCTTT. This codes for CASYVTRTANTEAFF. The variable domain in full, completed from reference TRBV2 and TRBJ1-1, reads EPEVTQTPSHQVTQMGQEVILRCVPISNHLYFYWYRQILGQKVEFLVSFYNNEISEKSEIFDDQFSVERPDGSNFTLKIRSTKLEDSAMYFCASYVTRTANTEAFFGQGTRLTVV.